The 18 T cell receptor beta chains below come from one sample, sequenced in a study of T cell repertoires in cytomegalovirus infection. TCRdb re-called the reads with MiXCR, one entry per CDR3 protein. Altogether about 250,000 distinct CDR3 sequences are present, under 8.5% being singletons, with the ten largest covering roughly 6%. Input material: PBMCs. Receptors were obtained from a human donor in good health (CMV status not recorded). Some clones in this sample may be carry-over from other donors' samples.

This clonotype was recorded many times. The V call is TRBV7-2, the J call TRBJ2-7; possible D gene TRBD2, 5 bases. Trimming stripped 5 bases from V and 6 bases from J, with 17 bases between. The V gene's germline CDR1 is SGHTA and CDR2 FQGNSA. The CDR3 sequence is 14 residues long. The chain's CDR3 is CASSRRGSLGEQYF. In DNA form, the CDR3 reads TGTGCCAGCAGCCGCCGGGGTAGTCTAGGCGAGCAGTACTTC.

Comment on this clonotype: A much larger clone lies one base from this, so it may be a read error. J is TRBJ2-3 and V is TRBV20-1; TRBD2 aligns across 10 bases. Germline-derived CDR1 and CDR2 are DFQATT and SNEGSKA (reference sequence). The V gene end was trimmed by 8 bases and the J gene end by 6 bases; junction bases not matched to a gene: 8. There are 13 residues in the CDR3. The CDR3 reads CSSRAGGQDTQYF. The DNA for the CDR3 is TGCAGTTCTCGAGCGGGGGGGCAGGATACGCAGTATTTT.

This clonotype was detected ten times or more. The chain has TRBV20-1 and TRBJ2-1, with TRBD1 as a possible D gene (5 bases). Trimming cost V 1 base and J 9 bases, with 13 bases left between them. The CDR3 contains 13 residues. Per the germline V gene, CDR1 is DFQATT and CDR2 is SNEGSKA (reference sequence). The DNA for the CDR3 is TGCAGTGCTAGAGGGGGCAGGTTTGTTGAGCAGTTCTTC. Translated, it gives CSARGGRFVEQFF.

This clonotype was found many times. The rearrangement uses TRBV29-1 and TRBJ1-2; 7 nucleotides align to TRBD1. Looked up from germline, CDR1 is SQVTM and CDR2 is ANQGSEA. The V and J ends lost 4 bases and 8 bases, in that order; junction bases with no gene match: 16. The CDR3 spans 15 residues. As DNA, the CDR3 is TGCAGCGTTGCTCTGACAGGGTTAAGGGTAGAGGGCTACACCTTC. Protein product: CSVALTGLRVEGYTF.

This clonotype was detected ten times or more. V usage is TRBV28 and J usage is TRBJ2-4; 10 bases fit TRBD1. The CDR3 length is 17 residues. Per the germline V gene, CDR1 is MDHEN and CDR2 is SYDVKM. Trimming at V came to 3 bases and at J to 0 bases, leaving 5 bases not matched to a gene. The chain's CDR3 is CASSFWTGGIAKNIQYF. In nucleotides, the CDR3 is TGTGCCAGCAGTTTCTGGACAGGGGGAATAGCCAAAAACATTCAGTACTTC. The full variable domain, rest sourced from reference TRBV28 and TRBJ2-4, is DVKVTQSSRYLVKRTGEKVFLECVQDMDHENMFWYRQDPGLGLRLIYFSYDVKMKEKGDIPEGYSVSREKKERFSLILESASTNQTSMYLCASSFWTGGIAKNIQYFGAGTRLSVL.

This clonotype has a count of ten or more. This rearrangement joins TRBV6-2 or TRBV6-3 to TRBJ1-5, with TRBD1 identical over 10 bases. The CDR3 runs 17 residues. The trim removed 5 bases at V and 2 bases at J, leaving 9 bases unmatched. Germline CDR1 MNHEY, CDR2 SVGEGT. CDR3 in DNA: TGTGCCAGCAGTCATAACCCCGGGACAGGGGGCAATCAGCCCCAGCATTTT. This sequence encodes CASSHNPGTGGNQPQHF.

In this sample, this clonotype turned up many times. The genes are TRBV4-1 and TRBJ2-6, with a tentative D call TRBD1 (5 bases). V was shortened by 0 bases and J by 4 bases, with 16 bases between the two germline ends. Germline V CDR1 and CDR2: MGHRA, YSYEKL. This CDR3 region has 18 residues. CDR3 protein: CASSQDDSLVSGANVLTF. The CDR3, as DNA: TGCGCCAGCAGCCAAGATGACAGTTTGGTGTCAGGGGCCAACGTCCTGACTTTC.

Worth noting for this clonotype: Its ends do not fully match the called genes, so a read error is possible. DNA for the CDR3: TGTGCCAGCATTCCTAGCGGGGAGGAGACCCAGTACTTT. It yields the protein CASIPSGEETQYF. V is TRBV6-1 and J is TRBJ2-5; 9 bases fit TRBD2. The CDR3 runs 13 residues. Germline CDR1 reads MNHNS; CDR2 reads SASEGT.

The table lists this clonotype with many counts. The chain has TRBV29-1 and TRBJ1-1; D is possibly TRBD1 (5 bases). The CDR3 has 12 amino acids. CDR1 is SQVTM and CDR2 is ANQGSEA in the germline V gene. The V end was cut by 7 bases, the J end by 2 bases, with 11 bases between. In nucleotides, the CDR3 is TGCAGCGAAAGGACATTTAACACTGAAGCTTTCTTT. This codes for CSERTFNTEAFF.

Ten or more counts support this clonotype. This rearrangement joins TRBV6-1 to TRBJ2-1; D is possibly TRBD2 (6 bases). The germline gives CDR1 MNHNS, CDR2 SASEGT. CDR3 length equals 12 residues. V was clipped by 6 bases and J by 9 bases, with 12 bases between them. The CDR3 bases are TGTGCCAGCAGCTATGGAGGGAGTGAGCAGTTCTTC. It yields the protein CASSYGGSEQFF.

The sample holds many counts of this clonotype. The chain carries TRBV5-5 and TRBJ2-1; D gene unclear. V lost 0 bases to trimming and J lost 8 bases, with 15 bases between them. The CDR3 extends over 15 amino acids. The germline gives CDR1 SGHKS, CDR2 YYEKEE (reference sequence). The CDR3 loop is CASSLEPPSAYEQFF. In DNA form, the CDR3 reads TGTGCCAGCAGCTTGGAACCACCGAGCGCGTATGAGCAGTTCTTC.

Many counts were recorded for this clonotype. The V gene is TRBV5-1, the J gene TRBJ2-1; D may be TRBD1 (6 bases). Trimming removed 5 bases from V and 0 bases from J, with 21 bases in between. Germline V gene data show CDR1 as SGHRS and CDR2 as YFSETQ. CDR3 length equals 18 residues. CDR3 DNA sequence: TGCGCCAGCAGGTCATTCGGACGGGACAAAAACTCCTACAATGAGCAGTTCTTC. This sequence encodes CASRSFGRDKNSYNEQFF.

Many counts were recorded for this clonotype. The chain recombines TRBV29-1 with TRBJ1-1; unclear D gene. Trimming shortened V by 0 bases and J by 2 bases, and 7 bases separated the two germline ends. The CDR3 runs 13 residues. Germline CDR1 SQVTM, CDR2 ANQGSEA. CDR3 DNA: TGCAGCGTTGAAGAGTCCCTCAACACTGAAGCTTTCTTT. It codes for CSVEESLNTEAFF. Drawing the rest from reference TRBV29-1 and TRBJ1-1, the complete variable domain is SAVISQKPSRDICQRGTSLTIQCQVDSQVTMMFWYRQQPGQSLTLIATANQGSEATYESGFVIDKFPISRPNLTFSTLTVSNMSPEDSSIYLCSVEESLNTEAFFGQGTRLTVV.

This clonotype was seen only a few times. The CDR3 reads CASSLRAVGNEQFF. DNA for the CDR3: TGTGCCAGCAGCTTGAGAGCGGTGGGCAATGAGCAGTTCTTC. This rearrangement joins TRBV5-4 to TRBJ2-1, with D possibly matching TRBD2 (5 bases). V lost 1 base to trimming and J lost 6 bases, with 11 bases between them. This CDR3 has 14 amino acids. CDR1 and CDR2 from the germline V gene are SGHNT and YYREEE (reference sequence).

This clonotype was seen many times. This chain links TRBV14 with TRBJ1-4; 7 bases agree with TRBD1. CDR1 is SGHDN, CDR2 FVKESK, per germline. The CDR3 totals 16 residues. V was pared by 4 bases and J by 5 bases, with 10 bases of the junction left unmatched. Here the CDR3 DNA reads TGTGCCAGCAGCCCTGGCGGGAGGGGGCAAAATGAAAAACTGTTTTTT. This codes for CASSPGGRGQNEKLFF.

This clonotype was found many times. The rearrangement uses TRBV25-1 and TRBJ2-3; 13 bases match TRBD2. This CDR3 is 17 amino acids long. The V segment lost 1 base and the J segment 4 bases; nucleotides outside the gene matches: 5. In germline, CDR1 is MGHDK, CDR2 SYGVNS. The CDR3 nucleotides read TGTGCCAGCAGTGAATTCACTAGCGGGGGGGCCCCAGATACGCAGTATTTT. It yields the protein CASSEFTSGGAPDTQYF.

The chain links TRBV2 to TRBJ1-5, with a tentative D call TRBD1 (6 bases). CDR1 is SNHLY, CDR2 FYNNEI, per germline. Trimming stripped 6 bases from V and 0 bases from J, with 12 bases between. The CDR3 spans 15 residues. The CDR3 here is CASSPGAHSNQPQHF. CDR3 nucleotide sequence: TGTGCCAGCAGCCCGGGGGCCCATAGCAATCAGCCCCAGCATTTT.

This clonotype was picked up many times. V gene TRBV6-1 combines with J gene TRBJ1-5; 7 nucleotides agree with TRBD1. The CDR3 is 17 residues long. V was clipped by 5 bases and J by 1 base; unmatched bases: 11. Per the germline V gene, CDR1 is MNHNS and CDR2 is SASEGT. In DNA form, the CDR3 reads TGTGCCAGCAGTCCCTCACAGGGGAAGAGGAGCAATCAGCCCCAGCATTTT. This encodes CASSPSQGKRSNQPQHF.